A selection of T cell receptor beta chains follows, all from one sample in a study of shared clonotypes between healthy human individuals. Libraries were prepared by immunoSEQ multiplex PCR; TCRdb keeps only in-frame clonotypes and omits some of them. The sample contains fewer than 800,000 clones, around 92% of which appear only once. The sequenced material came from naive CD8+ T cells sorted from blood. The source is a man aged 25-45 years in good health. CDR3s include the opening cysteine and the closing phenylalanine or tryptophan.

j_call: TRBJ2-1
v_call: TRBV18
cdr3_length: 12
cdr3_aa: CASSGPGNEQFF

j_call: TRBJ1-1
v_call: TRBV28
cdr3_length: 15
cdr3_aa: CASSFRDRGRGEAFF

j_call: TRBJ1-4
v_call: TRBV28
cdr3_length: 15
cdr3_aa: CASSRLQGAAEKLFF

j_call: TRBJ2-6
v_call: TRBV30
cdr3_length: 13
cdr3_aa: CAWRVSGANVLTF

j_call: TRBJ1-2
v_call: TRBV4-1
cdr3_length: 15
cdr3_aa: CASSQAQGQFYGYTF

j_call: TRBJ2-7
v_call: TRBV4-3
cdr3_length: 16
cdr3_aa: CASSQDRGSGNYEQYF

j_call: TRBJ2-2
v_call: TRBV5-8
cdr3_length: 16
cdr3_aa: CASSLMHRDLAEELFF

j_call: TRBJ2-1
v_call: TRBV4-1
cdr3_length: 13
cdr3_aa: CASSQVRYNEQFF

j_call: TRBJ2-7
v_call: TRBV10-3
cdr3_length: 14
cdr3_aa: CAIRELAGAYEQYF

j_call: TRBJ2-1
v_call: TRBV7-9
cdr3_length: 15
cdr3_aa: CASSPDWSFDNEQFF

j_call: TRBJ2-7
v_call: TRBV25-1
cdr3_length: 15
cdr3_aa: CASSDPGQGAYEQYF

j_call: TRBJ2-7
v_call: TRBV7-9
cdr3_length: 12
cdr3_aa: CASSPNSDEQYF

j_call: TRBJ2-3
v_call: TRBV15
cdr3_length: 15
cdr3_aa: CATTGNSGNADTQYF

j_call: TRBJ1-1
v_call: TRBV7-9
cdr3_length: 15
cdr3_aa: CASSGRDAGYTEAFF

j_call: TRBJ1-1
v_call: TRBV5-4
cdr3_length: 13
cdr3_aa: CASSLWTGSEAFF

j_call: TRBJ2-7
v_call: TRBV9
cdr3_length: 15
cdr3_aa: CASSVDVDSSYEQYF

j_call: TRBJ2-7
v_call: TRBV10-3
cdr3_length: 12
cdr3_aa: CAISDMEREQYF

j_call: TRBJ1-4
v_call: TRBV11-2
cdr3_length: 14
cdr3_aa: CASSLRQGSEKLFF

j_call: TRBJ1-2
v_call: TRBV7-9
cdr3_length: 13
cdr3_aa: CASRPTGPVGYTF

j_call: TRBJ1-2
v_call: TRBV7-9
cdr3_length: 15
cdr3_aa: CASSQRMGRHYGYTF

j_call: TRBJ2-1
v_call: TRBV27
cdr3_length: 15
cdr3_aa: CASTHPQGIYNEQFF

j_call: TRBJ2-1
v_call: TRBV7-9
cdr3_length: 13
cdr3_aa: CASTGGLYNEQFF

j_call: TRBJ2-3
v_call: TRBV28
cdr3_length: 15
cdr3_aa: CASSLDAPSTDTQYF

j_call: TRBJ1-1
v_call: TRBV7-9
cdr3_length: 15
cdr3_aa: CASSLSGTGRDEAFF

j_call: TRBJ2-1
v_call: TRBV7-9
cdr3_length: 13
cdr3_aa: CASSSAAYNEQFF

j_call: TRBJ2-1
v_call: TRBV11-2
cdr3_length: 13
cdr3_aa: CASSVTMGNEQFF

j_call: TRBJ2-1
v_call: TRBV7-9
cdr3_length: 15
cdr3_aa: CASSLTDRESWEQFF